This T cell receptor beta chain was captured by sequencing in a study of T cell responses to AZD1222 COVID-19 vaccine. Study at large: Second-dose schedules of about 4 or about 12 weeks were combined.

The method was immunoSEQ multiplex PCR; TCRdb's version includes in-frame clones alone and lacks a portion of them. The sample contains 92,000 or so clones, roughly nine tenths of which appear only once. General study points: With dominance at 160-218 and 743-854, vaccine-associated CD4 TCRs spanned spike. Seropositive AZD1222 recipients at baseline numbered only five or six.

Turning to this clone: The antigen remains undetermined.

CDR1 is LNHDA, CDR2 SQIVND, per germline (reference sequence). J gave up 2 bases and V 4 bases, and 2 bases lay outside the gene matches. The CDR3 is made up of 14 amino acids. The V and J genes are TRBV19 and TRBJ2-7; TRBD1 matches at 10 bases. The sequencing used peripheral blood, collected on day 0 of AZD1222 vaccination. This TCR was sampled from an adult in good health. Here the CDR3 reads CASSTGQGAYEQYF. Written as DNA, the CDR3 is TGTGCCAGTAGTACCGGACAGGGGGCCTACGAGCAGTACTTC.